This TCR beta chain emerged from a study of CXCR3-negative and CXCR3-positive naive CD8 T cells. Study findings and constraints: Between one naive subset and the other, surface CD5 was comparable, and TCR strength was inferred from TRB CDR3 properties. CXCR3-negative and CXCR3-positive naive cells shared comparable TRBV-TRBJ usage, but memory cells did not. CXCR3-negative naive cells had less hydrophobic TRB CDR3s than did CXCR3-positive naive cells.

TRB cDNA libraries were made by UMI-labeled 5' RACE. TCRdb reprocessed the 5' RACE reads and keeps a single row for each CDR3 protein, giving no DNA. Listed are about 98,000 distinct CDR3 sequences; roughly 0.99% falls within the top ten. A CD45RO-CCR7+CD27+CD95- profile was what naive CD8+ T cells displayed. Germline assignment: CDR1 LNHDA and CDR2 SQIVND (reference sequence). The CDR3 totals 15 residues. Notes on this clonotype: Its cognate antigen is unknown.

This chain uses TRBV19 with TRBJ2-7; TCRdb proposes TRBD2, but this gene call is untestable without DNA. Sequenced sample: naive CXCR3+ CD8+ T cells from blood. As for subset: CD45RO-CCR7+CD27+CD95- naive CD8+ T cells expressing CXCR3 (TNR3+). The origin of this receptor is a human donor in good health. Some clones in this sample may be carry-over from other donors' samples. The CDR3 region is CASSPIGGLSYEQYF.